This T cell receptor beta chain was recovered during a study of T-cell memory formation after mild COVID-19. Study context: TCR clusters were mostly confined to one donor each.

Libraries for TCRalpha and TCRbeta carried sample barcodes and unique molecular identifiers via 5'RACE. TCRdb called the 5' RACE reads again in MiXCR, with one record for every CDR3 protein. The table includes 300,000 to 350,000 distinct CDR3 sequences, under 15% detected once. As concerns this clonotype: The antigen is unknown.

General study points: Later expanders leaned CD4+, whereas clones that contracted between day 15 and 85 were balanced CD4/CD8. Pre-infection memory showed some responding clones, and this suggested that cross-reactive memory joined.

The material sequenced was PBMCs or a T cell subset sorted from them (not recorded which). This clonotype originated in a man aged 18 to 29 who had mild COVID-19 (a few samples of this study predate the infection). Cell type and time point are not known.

CDR3 DNA: TGTGCCAGCCAGAACGGAAGGAGCGGGGGGCTCCAAGAGACCCAGTACTTC. Protein sequence: CASQNGRSGGLQETQYF. This sequence joins TRBV7-2 and TRBJ2-5, with 9 nucleotides matching TRBD2. This CDR3 spans 17 amino acids. Germline CDR1 is SGHTA and CDR2 is FQGNSA. V lost 8 bases, J lost 1 base, and 14 bases stayed unmatched.